This T cell receptor beta chain was sequenced during a study of HIV-infected patients and healthy controls. This clonotype showed up many times. There are 13 residues in the CDR3. Trimming shortened V by 2 bases and J by 6 bases, and 10 bases separated the two germline ends. CDR1 is MNHEY and CDR2 is SVGEGT in the germline V gene. TCRdb re-called the 5' RACE reads with MiXCR, one entry per CDR3 protein. The sample has roughly 18,000 distinct CDR3 sequences, about 19% seen once. The V call is TRBV6-2 or TRBV6-3, the J call TRBJ1-1; D is uncertain. The specimen was CD8+ T cells from blood. This receptor was identified in a human donor in good health. The CDR3 loop reads CASSYTSGAEAFF. The CDR3 DNA reads as TGTGCCAGCAGTTACACGAGTGGTGCTGAAGCTTTCTTT.